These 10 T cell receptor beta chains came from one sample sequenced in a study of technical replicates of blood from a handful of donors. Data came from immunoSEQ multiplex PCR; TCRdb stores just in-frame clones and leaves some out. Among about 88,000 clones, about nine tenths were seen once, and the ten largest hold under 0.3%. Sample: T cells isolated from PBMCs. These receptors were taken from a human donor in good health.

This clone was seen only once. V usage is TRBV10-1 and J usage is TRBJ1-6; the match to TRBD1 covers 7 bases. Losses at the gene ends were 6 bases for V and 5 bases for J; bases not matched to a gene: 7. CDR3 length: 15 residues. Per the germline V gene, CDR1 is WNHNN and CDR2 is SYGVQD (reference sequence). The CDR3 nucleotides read TGCGCCAGCAGCTCGGGACAGATTCATAATTCACCCCTCCACTTT. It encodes CASSSGQIHNSPLHF.

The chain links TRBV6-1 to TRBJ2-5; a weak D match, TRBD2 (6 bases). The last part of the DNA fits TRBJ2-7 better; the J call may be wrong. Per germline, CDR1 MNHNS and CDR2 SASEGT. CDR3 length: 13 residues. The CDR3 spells CASSDYNLSEQYF. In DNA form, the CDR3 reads TGTGCCAGCTCGGACTATAACCTAAGCGAGCAGTACTTC.

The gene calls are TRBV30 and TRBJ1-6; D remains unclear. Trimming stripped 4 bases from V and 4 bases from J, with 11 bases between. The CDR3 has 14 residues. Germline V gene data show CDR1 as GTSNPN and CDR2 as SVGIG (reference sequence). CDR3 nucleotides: TGTGCCTGGACCCCAGACATTTATAATTCACCCCTCCACTTT. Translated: CAWTPDIYNSPLHF.

CDR3 DNA sequence: TGCGCCAGCAGCGAAACAGGTAGCTCTGGAAACACCATATATTTT. It is translated as CASSETGSSGNTIYF. The genes are TRBV5-1 and TRBJ1-3; weak D call: TRBD1 (5 bases). The V and J ends lost 4 bases and 0 bases respectively, with 11 bases between them. Germline assignment: CDR1 SGHRS and CDR2 YFSETQ. The CDR3 covers 15 residues.

CDR3 protein: CASSLDGYGTEAFF. The CDR3 DNA follows: TGCGCCAGCAGCTTGGACGGGTATGGCACTGAAGCTTTCTTT. The genes are TRBV5-1 and TRBJ1-1; D gene uncertain. Germline-derived CDR1 and CDR2 are SGHRS and YFSETQ. V dropped 0 bases and J dropped 4 bases, with 10 bases sitting between them. This CDR3 has 14 amino acids.

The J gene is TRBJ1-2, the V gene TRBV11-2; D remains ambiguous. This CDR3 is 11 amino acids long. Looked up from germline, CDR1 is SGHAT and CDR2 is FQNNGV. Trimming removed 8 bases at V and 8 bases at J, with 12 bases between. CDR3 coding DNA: TGTGCCAGCCGTCGAAGGGAGGGCTACACCTTC. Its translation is CASRRREGYTF.

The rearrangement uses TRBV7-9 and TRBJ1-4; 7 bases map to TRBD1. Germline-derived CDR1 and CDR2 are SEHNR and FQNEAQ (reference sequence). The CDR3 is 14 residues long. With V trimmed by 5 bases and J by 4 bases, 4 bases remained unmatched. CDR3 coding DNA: TGTGCCAGCAGCGCGGGACAGCGTAATGAAAAACTGTTTTTT. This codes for CASSAGQRNEKLFF.

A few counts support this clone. The CDR3 DNA follows: TGTGCCAGCAGCTCACTTTCCCGACAGGATCTATACAATGAGCAGTTCTTC. Protein product: CASSSLSRQDLYNEQFF. The chain links TRBV7-6 to TRBJ2-1; D may be TRBD1 (6 bases). The V end was cut by 4 bases, the J end by 4 bases, with 20 bases between. Germline assignment: CDR1 SGHVS and CDR2 FNYEAQ. The CDR3 extends over 17 amino acids.

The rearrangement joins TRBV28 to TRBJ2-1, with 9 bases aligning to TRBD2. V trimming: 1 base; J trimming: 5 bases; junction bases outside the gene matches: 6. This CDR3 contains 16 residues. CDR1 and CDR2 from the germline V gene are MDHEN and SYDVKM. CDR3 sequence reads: CASSLYRGRANNEQFF. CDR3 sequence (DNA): TGTGCCAGCAGTTTATATCGCGGGAGGGCGAACAATGAGCAGTTCTTC.

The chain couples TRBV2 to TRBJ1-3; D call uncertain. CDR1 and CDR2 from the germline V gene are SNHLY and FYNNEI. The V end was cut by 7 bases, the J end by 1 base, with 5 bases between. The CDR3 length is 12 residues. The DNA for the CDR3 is TGTGCCAGCAAACTTTCTGGAAACACCATATATTTT. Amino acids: CASKLSGNTIYF. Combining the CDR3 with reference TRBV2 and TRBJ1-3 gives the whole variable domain EPEVTQTPSHQVTQMGQEVILRCVPISNHLYFYWYRQILGQKVEFLVSFYNNEISEKSEIFDDQFSVERPDGSNFTLKIRSTKLEDSAMYFCASKLSGNTIYFGEGSWLTVV.